Listed here is a single T cell receptor beta chain. Its antigen is currently not known. Instrument on record: Illumina HiSeq 2000. TCR beta cDNA libraries were prepared using 5'RACE template switching, which introduced a universal primer site and unique molecular identifiers. Synthesis of cDNA was primed from the TCR beta constant segment and was followed by two consecutive PCR amplification steps. The authors processed their data as follows. MIGEC was used to demultiplex reads and group the reads by UMI, and MiTCR was used to assemble and quantify clonotypes. Only TCR cDNA sequences supported by at least two reads were kept to exclude erroneous sequences. The tcR package was used for downstream repertoire analysis, and clonotypes were matched between fractions using CDR3 nucleotide sequence together with V segment. VDJmatch was used to annotate antigen specificity against VDJdb, with one amino acid substitution allowed in CDR3. The reads underwent TCRdb reprocessing, giving one record for each CDR3 protein sequence and no DNA. These V and J calls derive from TCRdb rather than the authors' analysis. The table held for this sample gives some 110,000 distinct CDR3 sequences. The ten largest clones take up 15% to 20% of the sample.

The source of the sample is a study of T cells expressing NK-cell markers (dated by TCRdb to the early 2020s). In the study overall: TCR beta-chain repertoires were profiled in sorted CD3+CD56+NKG2C+, CD3+CD56+NKG2C- and CD3+CD56-NKG2C+ T-cell subsets from eight donors. The study sequenced eight donors, all healthy volunteers chosen at random: three men and five women. Among the eight sequenced donors, seven were HCMV-seropositive and one was HCMV-seronegative. Sequencing of the libraries produced 2 x 150 bp reads on Illumina HiSeq 2000/2500, MiSeq or NextSeq.

CDR1 is given as SGHAT and CDR2 as FQNNGV, both from the germline V gene. The CDR3 measures 13 amino acids from cysteine to phenylalanine. DNA is not on record. To determine HCMV serostatus, a commercial ELISA kit was used to detect HCMV-specific IgG in serum. Ficoll density gradient centrifugation was used to isolate peripheral blood mononuclear cells from blood. General conclusions and limits of the study: In six donors, the dominant CD3+CD56+NKG2C+ clonotypes were among the top 10 CD8+ clonotypes and accounted for about 1.0-7.5% of CD8+ T cells. It remained unclear whether the expanded NKG2C-expressing T cell clones were specific for HCMV antigens. Those dominant clonotypes were again the most abundant among CD3+CD56-NKG2C+ cells in a few donors, at about 28.3-65%.

The clonotype originates from a woman between 18 and 70 years old in good health. The chain was built from TRBV11-2 and TRBJ2-1; as DNA is missing, the TRBD1 call by TCRdb cannot be tested. Sample: blood T cells: a sorted CD56 or NKG2C T cell subset, CD4+ or CD8+ T cells, or bulk PBMC T cells (not recorded which). The encoded CDR3 is CASSLVGDRAQVF. Supplemented by the reference TRBV11-2 and TRBJ2-1 proteins around the CDR3, the complete variable domain is EAGVAQSPRYKIIEKRQSVAFWCNPISGHATLYWYQQILGQGPKLLIQFQNNGVVDDSQLPKDRFSAERLKGVDSTLKIQPAKLEDSAVYLCASSLVGDRAQVFGPGTRLTVL.